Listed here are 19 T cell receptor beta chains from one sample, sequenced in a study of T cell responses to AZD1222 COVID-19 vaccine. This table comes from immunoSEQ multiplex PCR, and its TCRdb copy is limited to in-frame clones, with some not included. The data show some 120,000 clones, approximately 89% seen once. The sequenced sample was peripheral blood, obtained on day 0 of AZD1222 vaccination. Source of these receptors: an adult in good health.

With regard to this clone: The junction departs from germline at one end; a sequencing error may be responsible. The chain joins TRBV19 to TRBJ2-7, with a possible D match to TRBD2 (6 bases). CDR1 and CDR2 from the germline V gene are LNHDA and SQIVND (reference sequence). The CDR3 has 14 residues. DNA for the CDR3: TGCGCCAGTGCCCTGGGGGGTTCCTCCTACGAGCAGTACTTC. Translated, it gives CASALGGSSYEQYF. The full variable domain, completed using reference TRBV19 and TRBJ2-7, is DGGITQSPKYLFRKEGQNVTLSCEQNLNHDAMYWYRQDPGQGLRLIYYSQIVNDFQKGDIAEGYSVSREKKESFPLTVTSAQKNPTAFYLCASALGGSSYEQYFGPGTRLTVT.

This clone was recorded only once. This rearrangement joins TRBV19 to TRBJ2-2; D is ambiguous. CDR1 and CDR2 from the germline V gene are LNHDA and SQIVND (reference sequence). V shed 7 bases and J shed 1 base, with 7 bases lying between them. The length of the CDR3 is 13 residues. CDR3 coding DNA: TGTGCCAGTATTGATGGGAACACCGGGGAGCTGTTTTTT. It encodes CASIDGNTGELFF.

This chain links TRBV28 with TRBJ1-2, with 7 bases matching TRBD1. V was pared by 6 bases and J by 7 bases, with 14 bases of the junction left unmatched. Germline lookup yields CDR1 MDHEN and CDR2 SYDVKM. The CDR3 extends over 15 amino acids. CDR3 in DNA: TGTGCCAGCAGACCCGGGACAGCTCGAGGATTTGGCTACACCTTC. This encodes CASRPGTARGFGYTF.

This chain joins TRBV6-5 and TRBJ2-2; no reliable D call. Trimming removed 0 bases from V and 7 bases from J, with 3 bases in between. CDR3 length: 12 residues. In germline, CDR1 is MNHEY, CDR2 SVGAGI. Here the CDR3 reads CASSYSDGELFF. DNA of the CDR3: TGTGCCAGCAGTTACTCAGACGGGGAGCTGTTTTTT.

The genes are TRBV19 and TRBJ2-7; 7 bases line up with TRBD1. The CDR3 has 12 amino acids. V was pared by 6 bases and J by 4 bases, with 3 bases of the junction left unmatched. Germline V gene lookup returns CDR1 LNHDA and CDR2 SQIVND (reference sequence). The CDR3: CASSDRVYEQYF. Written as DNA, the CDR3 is TGTGCCAGTAGCGACAGGGTTTACGAGCAGTACTTC.

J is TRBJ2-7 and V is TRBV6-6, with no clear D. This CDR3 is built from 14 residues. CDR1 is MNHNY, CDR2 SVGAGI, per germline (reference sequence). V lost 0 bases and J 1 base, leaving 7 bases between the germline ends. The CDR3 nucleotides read TGTGCCAGCAGTTACTCTTTAGGGTCCTACGAGCAGTACTTC. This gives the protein CASSYSLGSYEQYF.

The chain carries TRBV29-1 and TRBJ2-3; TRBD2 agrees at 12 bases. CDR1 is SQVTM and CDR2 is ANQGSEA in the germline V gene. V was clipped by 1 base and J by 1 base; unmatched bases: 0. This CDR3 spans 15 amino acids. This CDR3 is CSVEGTSGGTDTQYF. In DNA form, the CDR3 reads TGCAGCGTTGAAGGGACTAGCGGGGGCACAGATACGCAGTATTTT.

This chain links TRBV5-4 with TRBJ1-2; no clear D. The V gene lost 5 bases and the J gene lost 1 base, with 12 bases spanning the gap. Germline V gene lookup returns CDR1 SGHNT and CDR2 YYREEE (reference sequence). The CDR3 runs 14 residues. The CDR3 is CASSMQTINYGYTF. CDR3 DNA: TGTGCCAGCAGTATGCAAACAATTAACTATGGCTACACCTTC.

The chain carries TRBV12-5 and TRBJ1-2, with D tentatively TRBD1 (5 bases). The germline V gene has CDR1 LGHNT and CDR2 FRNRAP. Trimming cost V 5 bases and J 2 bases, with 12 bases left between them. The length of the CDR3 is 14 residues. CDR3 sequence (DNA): TGTGCTAGTGGTCTCTATGGGGGGAACTATGGCTACACCTTC. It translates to CASGLYGGNYGYTF.

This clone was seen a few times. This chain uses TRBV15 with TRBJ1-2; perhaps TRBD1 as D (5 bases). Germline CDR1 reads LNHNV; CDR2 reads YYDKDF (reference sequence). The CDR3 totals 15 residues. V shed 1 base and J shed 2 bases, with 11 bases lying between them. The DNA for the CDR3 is TGTGCCACCAGCAGAGTCGGGACTGTAAACTATGGCTACACCTTC. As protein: CATSRVGTVNYGYTF.

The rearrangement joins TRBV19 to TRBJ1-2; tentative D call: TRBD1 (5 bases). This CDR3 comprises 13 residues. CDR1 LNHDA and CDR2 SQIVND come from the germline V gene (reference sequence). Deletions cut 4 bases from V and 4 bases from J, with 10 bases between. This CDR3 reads CASSTMGGYGYTF. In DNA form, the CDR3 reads TGTGCCAGTAGTACCATGGGGGGCTATGGCTACACCTTC.

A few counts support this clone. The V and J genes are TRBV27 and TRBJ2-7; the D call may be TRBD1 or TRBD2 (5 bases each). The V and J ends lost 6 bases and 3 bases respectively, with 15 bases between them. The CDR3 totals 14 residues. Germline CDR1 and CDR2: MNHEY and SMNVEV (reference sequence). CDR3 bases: TGTGCCAGCAGGGTATCTGAGGGGATCTACGAGCAGTACTTC. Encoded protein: CASRVSEGIYEQYF.

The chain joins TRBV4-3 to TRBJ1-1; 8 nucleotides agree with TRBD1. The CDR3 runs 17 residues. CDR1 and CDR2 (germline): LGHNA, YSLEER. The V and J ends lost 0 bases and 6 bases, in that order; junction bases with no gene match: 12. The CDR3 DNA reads TGCGCCAGCAGCCAAGAATCCGCCGGGACAGGCCTGGCTGAAGCTTTCTTT. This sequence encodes CASSQESAGTGLAEAFF.

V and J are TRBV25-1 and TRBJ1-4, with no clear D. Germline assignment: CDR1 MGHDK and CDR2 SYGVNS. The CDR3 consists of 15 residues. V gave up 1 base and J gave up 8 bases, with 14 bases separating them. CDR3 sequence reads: CASSEFARPEEKLFF. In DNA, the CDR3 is TGTGCCAGCAGTGAATTCGCTAGGCCCGAGGAAAAACTGTTTTTT.

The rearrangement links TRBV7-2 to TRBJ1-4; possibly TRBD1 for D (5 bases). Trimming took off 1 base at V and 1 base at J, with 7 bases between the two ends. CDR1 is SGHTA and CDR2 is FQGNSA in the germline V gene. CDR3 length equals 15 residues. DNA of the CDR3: TGTGCCAGCAGCTTAGGGGGGAGAACTAATGAAAAACTGTTTTTT. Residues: CASSLGGRTNEKLFF. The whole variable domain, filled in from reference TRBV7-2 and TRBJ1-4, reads GAGVSQSPSNKVTEKGKDVELRCDPISGHTALYWYRQSLGQGLEFLIYFQGNSAPDKSGLPSDRFSAERTGGSVSTLTIQRTQQEDSAVYLCASSLGGRTNEKLFFGSGTQLSVL.

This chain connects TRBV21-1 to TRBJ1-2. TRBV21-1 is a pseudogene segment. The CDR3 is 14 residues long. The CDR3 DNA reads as TGTGCCAGCAGTACGGGACTTTGGGACTATGGCTACACCTTC. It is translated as CASSTGLWDYGYTF.

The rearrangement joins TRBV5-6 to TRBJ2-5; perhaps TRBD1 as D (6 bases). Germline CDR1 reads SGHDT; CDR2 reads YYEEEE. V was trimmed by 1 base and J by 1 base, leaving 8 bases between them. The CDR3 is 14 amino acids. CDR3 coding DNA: TGTGCCAGCAGCTTGAGGACAGTCCAAGAGACCCAGTACTTC. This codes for CASSLRTVQETQYF. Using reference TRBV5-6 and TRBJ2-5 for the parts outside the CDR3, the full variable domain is DAGVTQSPTHLIKTRGQQVTLRCSPKSGHDTVSWYQQALGQGPQFIFQYYEEEERQRGNFPDRFSGHQFPNYSSELNVNALLLGDSALYLCASSLRTVQETQYFGPGTRLLVL.

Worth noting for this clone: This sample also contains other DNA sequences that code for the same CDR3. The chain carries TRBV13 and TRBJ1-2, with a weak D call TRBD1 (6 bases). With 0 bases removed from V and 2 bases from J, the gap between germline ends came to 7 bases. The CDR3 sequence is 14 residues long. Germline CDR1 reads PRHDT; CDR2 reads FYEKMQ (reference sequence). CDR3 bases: TGTGCCAGCAGCTTAGGCACAGGGAACTATGGCTACACCTTC. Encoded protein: CASSLGTGNYGYTF.

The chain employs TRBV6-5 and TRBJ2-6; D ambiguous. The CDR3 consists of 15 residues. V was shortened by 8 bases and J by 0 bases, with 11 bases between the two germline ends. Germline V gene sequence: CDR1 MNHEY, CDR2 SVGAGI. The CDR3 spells CASLGLFSGANVLTF. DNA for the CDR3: TGTGCCAGCCTGGGCCTTTTCTCTGGGGCCAACGTCCTGACTTTC.